This TCR beta chain was retrieved from a study of T cells after yellow fever vaccination. The overall study: The authors prepared low-cell-number fractions using SMART-Seq v4 Ultra Low Input.

There are a few counts of this clonotype. No antigen is known for it. TCRdb fed the 5' RACE reads into MiXCR, producing one record per CDR3 protein. The data hold a few hundred thousand distinct CDR3 sequences, with roughly 20% observed a single time. Germline V CDR1 and CDR2: MGHRA, YSYEKL. CDR3 length: 14 amino acids. The germline V and J ends were trimmed by 0 bases and 4 bases, with 10 bases remaining between them. Study results and caveats: Contamination by abundant bulk-population clonotypes could be present in FACS-sorted repertoires. Clonotype sharing between CD4 and CD8 compartments was small. Most primary-vaccination clones reappeared after the booster (about 95% CD4, about 88% CD8).

The sequenced sample was PBMCs, obtained before the yellow fever booster vaccination. The chain uses TRBV4-1 and TRBJ2-7; no firm D call. The sequence was collected from a man younger than 35 who received the YFV17D yellow fever vaccine. DNA of the CDR3: TGCGCCAGCAGCCAAGAGTCAGTTAGGTACGAGCAGTACTTC. This codes for CASSQESVRYEQYF.